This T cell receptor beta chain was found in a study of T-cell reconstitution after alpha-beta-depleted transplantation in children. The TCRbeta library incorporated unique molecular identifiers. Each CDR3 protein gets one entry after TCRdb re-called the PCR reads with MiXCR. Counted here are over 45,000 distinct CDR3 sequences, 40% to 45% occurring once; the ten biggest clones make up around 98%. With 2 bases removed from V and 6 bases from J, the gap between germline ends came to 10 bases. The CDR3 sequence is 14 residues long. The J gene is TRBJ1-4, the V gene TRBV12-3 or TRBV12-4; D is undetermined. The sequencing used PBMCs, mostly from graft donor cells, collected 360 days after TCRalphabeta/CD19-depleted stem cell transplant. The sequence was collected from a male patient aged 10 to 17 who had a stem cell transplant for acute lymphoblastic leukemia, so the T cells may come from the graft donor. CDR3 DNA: TGTGCCAGCAGTTTACTGGGTCGGGATGAAAAACTGTTTTTT. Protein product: CASSLLGRDEKLFF.